What follows are 23 T cell receptor beta chains derived from one specimen sequenced in a study of shared clonotypes between healthy human individuals. Terminally differentiated effector memory CD45RA+ cells were excluded from the naive CD8 cells, which were CD45RO-negative and positively selected for CCR7. Some clones are missing from TCRdb's copy, which holds only in-frame ones; the method was immunoSEQ multiplex PCR. The sample includes millions of clones, about 95% seen only once; the top ten take roughly 1%. The sample was naive CD8+ T cells sorted from blood. The receptors derive from a man between 18 and 35 years old in good health.

The gene calls are TRBV10-3 and TRBJ1-3; unclear D gene. With 7 bases removed from V and 4 bases from J, the gap between germline ends came to 8 bases. The CDR3 consists of 12 residues. Germline V gene lookup returns CDR1 ENHRY and CDR2 SYGVKD. The CDR3 reads CAIMGGGNTIYF. The CDR3 DNA is TGTGCCATCATGGGAGGAGGAAACACCATATATTTT.

About this clone itself: The same CDR3 arises from other DNA sequences in this sample as well. The rearrangement joins TRBV7-9 to TRBJ1-1; no clear D. The CDR3 is 12 residues long. The V gene lost 5 bases and the J gene lost 0 bases, with 4 bases spanning the gap. CDR1 is SEHNR and CDR2 is FQNEAQ in the germline V gene (reference sequence). The CDR3 DNA reads as TGTGCCAGCAGCGGAATGAACACTGAAGCTTTCTTT. Translating it yields CASSGMNTEAFF.

The rearrangement joins TRBV4-1 to TRBJ2-7, with 11 bases matching TRBD2. Unmatched junction bases numbered 6, after V lost 0 bases and J lost 2 bases. This CDR3 is built from 17 residues. Per the germline V gene, CDR1 is MGHRA and CDR2 is YSYEKL. In nucleotides, the CDR3 is TGCGCCAGCAGCCAAGAAAAGGGACTAGCGGATACCTACGAGCAGTACTTC. Translation: CASSQEKGLADTYEQYF.

The gene calls are TRBV4-1 and TRBJ2-3, with 7 nucleotides matching TRBD2. After removal of 0 bases from V and 3 bases from J, the junction contained 6 bases not matched to a gene. CDR3 length: 16 residues. CDR1 and CDR2 (germline): MGHRA, YSYEKL. CDR3 amino acids: CASSQERTSITDTQYF. The CDR3 coding sequence is TGCGCCAGCAGCCAAGAAAGGACTAGTATTACAGATACGCAGTATTTT.

The chain carries TRBV6-5 and TRBJ1-5; D perhaps matches TRBD1 (6 bases). CDR1 MNHEY and CDR2 SVGAGI come from the germline V gene. V gave up 4 bases and J gave up 1 base, with 11 bases separating them. CDR3 length: 15 residues. The CDR3 loop reads CASSSNTGSNQPQHF. DNA of the CDR3: TGTGCCAGCAGTTCCAATACAGGGAGCAATCAGCCCCAGCATTTT.

To note about this clone: Other DNA sequences in this sample translate to the same CDR3. The V gene is TRBV9, the J gene TRBJ1-2; 9 nucleotides agree with TRBD1. J lost 5 bases, V lost 3 bases, and 5 bases had no gene match. CDR1 SGDLS and CDR2 YYNGEE come from the germline V gene. The CDR3 runs to 14 residues. The CDR3, as DNA: TGTGCCAGCAGCGCCCCCGGGACAGGGTATGGCTACACCTTC. Residues: CASSAPGTGYGYTF.

The rearrangement joins TRBV5-6 to TRBJ2-1; no firm D call. Trimming stripped 4 bases from V and 9 bases from J, with 11 bases between. This CDR3 region has 12 residues. The germline V gene encodes CDR1 SGHDT and CDR2 YYEEEE. CDR3 residues: CASSPTVGEQFF. Written as DNA, the CDR3 is TGTGCCAGCAGCCCGACCGTTGGTGAGCAGTTCTTC.

The J gene is TRBJ2-2, the V gene TRBV5-1; D gene unclear. CDR1 and CDR2 (germline): SGHRS, YFSETQ. Between the trimmed V and J ends, which lost 0 bases and 9 bases, there was a span of 6 bases. This CDR3 has 12 amino acids. Here the CDR3 reads CASSLALRELFF. The CDR3 DNA is TGCGCCAGCAGCTTGGCCCTCCGGGAGCTGTTTTTT.

In the case of this clone: The conserved final phenylalanine or tryptophan is absent from the CDR3, which likely points to a read error. The chain combines TRBV4-3 with TRBJ2-4; weak D call: TRBD1 (6 bases). Germline loops: CDR1 LGHNA, CDR2 YSLEER. The length of the CDR3 is 16 residues. V was pared by 6 bases and J by 0 bases, with 15 bases between. CDR3 residues: CASSLDRLGAKNIQYL. The CDR3, as DNA: TGCGCCAGCAGTCTCGACAGGTTAGGAGCCAAAAACATTCAGTACCTC.

The rearrangement joins TRBV28 to TRBJ1-2, with TRBD1 as a possible D gene (5 bases). Trimming left V 4 bases short and J 4 bases short, with 19 bases between. The CDR3 consists of 16 residues. The germline V gene encodes CDR1 MDHEN and CDR2 SYDVKM. This CDR3 is CASSSPGVLFGYGYTF. Written as DNA, the CDR3 is TGTGCCAGCAGTTCCCCGGGGGTTCTTTTCGGCTATGGCTACACCTTC.

This chain uses TRBV6-5 with TRBJ1-1, with no clear D. V was clipped by 0 bases and J by 5 bases, with 7 bases between them. The CDR3 extends over 13 amino acids. The germline CDR1 and CDR2 sequences are MNHEY and SVGAGI. In DNA form, the CDR3 reads TGTGCCAGCAGTTACTCTCCTGAAACTGAAGCTTTCTTT. Protein: CASSYSPETEAFF.

The gene calls are TRBV4-3 and TRBJ2-1; 12 bases are shared with TRBD2. Germline V lookup: CDR1 LGHNA, CDR2 YSLEER. Losses at the gene ends were 0 bases for V and 3 bases for J; bases not matched to a gene: 6. The CDR3 totals 18 residues. The CDR3 DNA is TGCGCCAGCAGCCAAGATGTACTAGCGGGAGGATTCTACAATGAGCAGTTCTTC. Translation gives CASSQDVLAGGFYNEQFF.

The CDR3 coding sequence is TGTGCCAGCAGCTTACAGGAGCGGAAGACCCAGTACTTC. Residues: CASSLQERKTQYF. The chain is built from TRBV7-9 and TRBJ2-5; tentative D call: TRBD2 (5 bases). The V gene's germline CDR1 is SEHNR and CDR2 FQNEAQ (reference sequence). Trimming stripped 2 bases from V and 6 bases from J, with 10 bases between. This CDR3 is 13 amino acids long.

CDR3 residues: CASRLAVIGGVLPYGYTF. CDR3 in DNA: TGTGCAAGTCGCTTAGCGGTAATAGGTGGGGTCTTACCTTATGGCTACACCTTC. The gene calls are TRBV12-2 and TRBJ1-2. TRBV12-2 represents a pseudogene. The CDR3 sequence is 18 residues long.

This clone was seen just once. The CDR3 reads CASSLWAQDSPGNTIYF. The DNA for the CDR3 is TGCGCCAGCAGCTTGTGGGCCCAAGACAGCCCTGGAAACACCATATATTTT. The rearrangement joins TRBV5-1 to TRBJ1-3; D might be TRBD1 (5 bases). Germline CDR1 reads SGHRS; CDR2 reads YFSETQ. The CDR3 covers 17 residues. Trimming left V 1 base short and J 2 bases short, with 16 bases between.

As regards this clone: This sample also contains other DNA sequences that code for the same CDR3. The chain carries TRBV29-1 and TRBJ2-1, with D perhaps TRBD2 (6 bases). With 4 bases removed from V and 0 bases from J, the gap between germline ends came to 10 bases. This CDR3 has 14 amino acids. Germline values: CDR1 SQVTM, CDR2 ANQGSEA. The CDR3 DNA reads TGCAGCGTTGGCGGGGCAAGCTCCTACAATGAGCAGTTCTTC. This sequence encodes CSVGGASSYNEQFF.

V usage is TRBV27 and J usage is TRBJ2-3, with TRBD1 matching 10 bases. CDR3 length: 15 residues. Germline values: CDR1 MNHEY, CDR2 SMNVEV (reference sequence). Trimming removed 3 bases from V and 6 bases from J; junction bases left unmatched: 6. The CDR3: CASSFRDRGVDTQYF. For the CDR3, the DNA is TGTGCCAGCAGTTTCCGGGACAGGGGCGTCGATACGCAGTATTTT.

As for this clone: The same CDR3 is also encoded by other DNA sequences in this sample. The chain combines TRBV4-1 with TRBJ2-3; weak D call: TRBD2 (5 bases). V was trimmed by 0 bases and J by 2 bases, leaving 9 bases between them. The CDR3 spans 15 residues. CDR1 is MGHRA, CDR2 YSYEKL, per germline. The CDR3 sequence is CASSQDPGDTDTQYF. CDR3 sequence (DNA): TGCGCCAGCAGCCAAGACCCCGGGGACACAGATACGCAGTATTTT.

As concerns this clone: Within the sample, other DNA sequences also encode this same CDR3. The chain joins TRBV6-5 to TRBJ2-1, with a possible D match to TRBD2 (6 bases). Deletions cut 0 bases from V and 7 bases from J, with 7 bases between. The CDR3 runs 13 residues. Germline values: CDR1 MNHEY, CDR2 SVGAGI. The CDR3 nucleotides are TGTGCCAGCAGTTACTCCCGGGGGAATGAGCAGTTCTTC. It translates to CASSYSRGNEQFF.

The chain links TRBV5-8 to TRBJ2-1; TRBD2 agrees at 13 bases. Germline-derived CDR1 and CDR2 are SGHTS and YDEGEE. V shed 3 bases and J 5 bases; nucleotides not matched to a gene: 5. This CDR3 spans 16 amino acids. The CDR3 is CASSSPGLAGHNEQFF. CDR3 DNA: TGTGCCAGCAGCTCACCGGGACTAGCGGGACACAATGAGCAGTTCTTC.

This clone has only a few counts. The chain has TRBV18 and TRBJ2-5; 7 bases fit TRBD2. Germline V gene data show CDR1 as KGHSH and CDR2 as LQKENI. V dropped 6 bases and J dropped 9; count of bases not matched to a gene: 10. This CDR3 comprises 13 residues. The CDR3: CASSPGLEASQYF. CDR3 bases: TGTGCCAGCTCCCCCGGACTAGAGGCTTCCCAGTACTTC.

The chain combines TRBV29-1 with TRBJ2-1; 11 bases are a match to TRBD2. CDR1 and CDR2 (germline): SQVTM, ANQGSEA. V lost 0 bases and J lost 1; bases outside the gene matches: 23. The CDR3 runs 23 residues. This CDR3 reads CSVEEVLGWASGRRGSSYNEQFF. Written as DNA, the CDR3 is TGCAGCGTTGAAGAAGTTTTGGGTTGGGCTAGCGGGAGGAGGGGAAGTTCCTACAATGAGCAGTTCTTC.

The chain has TRBV4-3 and TRBJ2-2; D gene ambiguous. This CDR3 comprises 19 residues. Trimming pared 0 bases from V and 5 bases from J, leaving 22 bases between. Germline V CDR1 and CDR2: LGHNA, YSLEER. CDR3: CASSQDGGYSETSTGELFF. The CDR3 DNA follows: TGCGCCAGCAGCCAAGATGGCGGATACTCCGAGACTTCTACCGGGGAGCTGTTTTTT.